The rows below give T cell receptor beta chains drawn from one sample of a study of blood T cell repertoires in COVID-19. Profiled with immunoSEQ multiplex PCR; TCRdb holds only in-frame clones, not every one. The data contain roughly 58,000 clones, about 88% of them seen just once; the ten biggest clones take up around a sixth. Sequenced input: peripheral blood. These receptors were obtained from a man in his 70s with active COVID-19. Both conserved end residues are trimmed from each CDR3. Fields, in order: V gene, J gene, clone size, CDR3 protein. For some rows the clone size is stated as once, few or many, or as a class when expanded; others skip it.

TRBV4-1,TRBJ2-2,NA,ASSQDGRGTGELF
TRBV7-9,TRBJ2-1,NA,ASSKTSGEQF
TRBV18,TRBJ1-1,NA,ASSPRGRTEAF
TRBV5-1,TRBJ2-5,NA,ASSLAGHLEETQY
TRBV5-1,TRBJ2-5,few,ASSPAQGSETQY
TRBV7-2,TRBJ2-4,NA,ASSFSGTKNIQY
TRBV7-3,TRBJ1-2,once,ASSYSAGTGGGYT
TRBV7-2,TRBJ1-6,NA,ASSFAGGRDSPLH
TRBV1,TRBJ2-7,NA,TSSHRRFVRLHEQY
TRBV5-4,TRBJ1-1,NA,ASSSRTGNTEAF
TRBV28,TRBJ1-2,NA,ASSDTSGGYT
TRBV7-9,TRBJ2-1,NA,ASSPGLAGYNEQF
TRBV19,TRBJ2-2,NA,ASRMERARNTGELF
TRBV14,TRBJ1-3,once,ASSQPMTGSGNTIY
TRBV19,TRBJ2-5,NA,ASSPGQGGFKQETQY
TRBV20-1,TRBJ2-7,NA,SASRDEQY
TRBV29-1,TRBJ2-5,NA,SVDKASGSRSETQY
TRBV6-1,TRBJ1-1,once,ASSERGGDTEAF
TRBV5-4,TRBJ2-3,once,ASSLEAGGGRGTQY
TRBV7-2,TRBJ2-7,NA,ASSAAVRIPGYEQY
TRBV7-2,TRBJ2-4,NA,ASSRDKNIQY
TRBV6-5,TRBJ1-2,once,ASSYSITILYGYT